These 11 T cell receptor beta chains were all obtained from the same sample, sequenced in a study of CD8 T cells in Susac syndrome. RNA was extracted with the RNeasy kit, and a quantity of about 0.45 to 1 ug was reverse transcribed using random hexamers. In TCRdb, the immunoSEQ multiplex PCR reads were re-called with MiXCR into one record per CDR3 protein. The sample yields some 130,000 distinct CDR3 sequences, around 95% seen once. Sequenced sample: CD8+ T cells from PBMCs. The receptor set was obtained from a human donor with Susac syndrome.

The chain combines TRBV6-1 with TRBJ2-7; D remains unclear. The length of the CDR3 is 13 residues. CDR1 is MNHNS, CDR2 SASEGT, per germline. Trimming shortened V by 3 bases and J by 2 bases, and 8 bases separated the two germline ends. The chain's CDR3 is CASSEGRPYEQYF. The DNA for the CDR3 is TGTGCCAGCAGTGAGGGCCGACCCTACGAGCAGTACTTC.

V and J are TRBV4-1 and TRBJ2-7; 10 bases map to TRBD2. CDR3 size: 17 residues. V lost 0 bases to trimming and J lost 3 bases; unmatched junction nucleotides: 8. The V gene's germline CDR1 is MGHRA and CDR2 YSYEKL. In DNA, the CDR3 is TGCGCCAGCAGCCAAGAAGCGGGAGGGCAAAGGGACTACGAGCAGTACTTC. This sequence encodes CASSQEAGGQRDYEQYF.

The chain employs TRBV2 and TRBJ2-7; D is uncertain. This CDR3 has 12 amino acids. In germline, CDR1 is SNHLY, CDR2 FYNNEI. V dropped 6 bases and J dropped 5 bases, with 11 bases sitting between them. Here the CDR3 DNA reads TGTGCCAGCAGGGATAGAATAAACGAGCAGTACTTC. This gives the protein CASRDRINEQYF.

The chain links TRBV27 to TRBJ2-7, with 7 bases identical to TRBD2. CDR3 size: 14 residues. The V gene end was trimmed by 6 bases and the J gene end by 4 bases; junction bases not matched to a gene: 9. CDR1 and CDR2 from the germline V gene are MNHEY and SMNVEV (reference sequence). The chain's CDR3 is CASSPRGEGYEQYF. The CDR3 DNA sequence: TGTGCCAGCAGCCCCCGGGGGGAGGGTTACGAGCAGTACTTC.

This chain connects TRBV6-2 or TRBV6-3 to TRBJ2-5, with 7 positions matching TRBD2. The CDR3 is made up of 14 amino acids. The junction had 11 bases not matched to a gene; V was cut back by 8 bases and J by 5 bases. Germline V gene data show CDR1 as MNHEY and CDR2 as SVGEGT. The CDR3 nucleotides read TGTGCCAGCTGGGAGGGCTCCCCCCGGGAGACCCAGTACTTC. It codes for CASWEGSPRETQYF.

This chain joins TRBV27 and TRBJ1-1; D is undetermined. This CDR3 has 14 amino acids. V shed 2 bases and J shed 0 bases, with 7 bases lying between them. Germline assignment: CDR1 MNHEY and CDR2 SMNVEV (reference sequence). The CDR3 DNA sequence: TGTGCCAGCAGTTTAGTCTACTTGAACACTGAAGCTTTCTTT. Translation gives CASSLVYLNTEAFF.

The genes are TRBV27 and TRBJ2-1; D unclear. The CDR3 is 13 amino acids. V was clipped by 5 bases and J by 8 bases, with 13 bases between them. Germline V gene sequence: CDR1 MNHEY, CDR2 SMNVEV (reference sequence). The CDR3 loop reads CASSESLGHEQFF. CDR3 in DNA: TGTGCCAGCAGTGAGAGTCTAGGTCATGAGCAGTTCTTC.

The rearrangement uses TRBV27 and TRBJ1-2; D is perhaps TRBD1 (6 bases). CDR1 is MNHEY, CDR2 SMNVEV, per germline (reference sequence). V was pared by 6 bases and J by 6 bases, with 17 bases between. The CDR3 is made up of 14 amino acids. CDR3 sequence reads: CASRVFGGQDGYTF. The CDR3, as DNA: TGTGCCAGCAGGGTGTTCGGGGGGCAGGATGGCTACACCTTC.

As DNA, the CDR3 is TGTGCCTGGAAAGGTGTAACCAAAAACATTCAGTACTTC. Amino acids: CAWKGVTKNIQYF. This chain joins TRBV30 and TRBJ2-4; no clear D. The V and J ends lost 4 bases and 2 bases respectively, with 9 bases between them. Germline V gene sequence: CDR1 GTSNPN, CDR2 SVGIG (reference sequence). The CDR3 runs to 13 residues.

CDR3 sequence reads: CASSRGLAGELFF. The CDR3 DNA is TGCGCCAGCAGCCGTGGACTAGCGGGGGAGCTGTTTTTT. V is TRBV4-1 and J is TRBJ2-2; TRBD2 aligns across 9 bases. The germline gives CDR1 MGHRA, CDR2 YSYEKL. CDR3 length: 13 amino acids. The V and J ends lost 4 bases and 8 bases, in that order; junction bases with no gene match: 2.

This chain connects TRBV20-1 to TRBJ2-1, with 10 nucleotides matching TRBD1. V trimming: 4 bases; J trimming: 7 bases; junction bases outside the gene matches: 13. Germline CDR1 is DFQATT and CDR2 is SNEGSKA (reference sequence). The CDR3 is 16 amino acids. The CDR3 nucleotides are TGCAGTGCTACCGCCCGTCCGGGACAGGGGCGGAATGAGCAGTTCTTC. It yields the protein CSATARPGQGRNEQFF.